The following is a T cell receptor beta chain sequence with its context. MiXCR, run by TCRdb on the 5' RACE reads, gives a single entry per CDR3 protein. This table holds 100,000 or so distinct CDR3 sequences, 15% to 20% found once. CDR3 size: 14 residues. Germline V gene lookup returns CDR1 SGHRS and CDR2 YFSETQ. Deletions cut 0 bases from V and 5 bases from J, with 9 bases between. This sample stems from a study of early T cells in non-severe SARS-CoV-2 infection. The input for sequencing was whole blood, taken at baseline. The clonotype was recovered from an adult who was a healthcare worker with PCR-confirmed SARS-CoV-2 infection or an uninfected control (not recorded which). The rearrangement links TRBV5-1 to TRBJ2-1, with no clear D. CDR3 sequence reads: CASSLDVRDNEQFF. Written as DNA, the CDR3 is TGCGCCAGCAGCTTGGATGTTCGGGACAATGAGCAGTTCTTC.